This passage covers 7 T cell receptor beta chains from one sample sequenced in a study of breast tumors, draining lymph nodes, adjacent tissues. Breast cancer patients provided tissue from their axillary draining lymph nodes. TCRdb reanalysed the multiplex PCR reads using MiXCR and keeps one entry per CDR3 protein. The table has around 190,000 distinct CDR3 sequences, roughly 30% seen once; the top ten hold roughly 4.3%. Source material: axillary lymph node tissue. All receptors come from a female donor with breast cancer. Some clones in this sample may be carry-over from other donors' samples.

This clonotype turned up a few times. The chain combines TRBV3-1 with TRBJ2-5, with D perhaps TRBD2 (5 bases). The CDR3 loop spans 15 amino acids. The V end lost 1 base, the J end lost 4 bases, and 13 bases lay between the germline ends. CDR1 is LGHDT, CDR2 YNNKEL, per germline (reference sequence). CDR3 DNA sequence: TGTGCCAGCAGCCAAGGTCTGCCGGGGATAGAGACCCAGTACTTC. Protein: CASSQGLPGIETQYF.

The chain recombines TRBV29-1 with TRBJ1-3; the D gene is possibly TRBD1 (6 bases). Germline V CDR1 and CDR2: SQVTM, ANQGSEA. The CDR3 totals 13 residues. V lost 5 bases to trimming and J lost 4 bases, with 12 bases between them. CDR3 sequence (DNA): TGCAGCGTTCGCGGGGGCGCCGGAAACACCATATATTTT. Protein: CSVRGGAGNTIYF.

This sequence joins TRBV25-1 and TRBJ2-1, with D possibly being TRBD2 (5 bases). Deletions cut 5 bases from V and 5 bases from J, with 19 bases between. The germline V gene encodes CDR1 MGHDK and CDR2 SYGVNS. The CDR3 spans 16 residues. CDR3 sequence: CASSSLSGRIDNEQFF. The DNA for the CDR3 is TGTGCCAGCAGTTCCCTGAGTGGGAGAATTGACAATGAGCAGTTCTTC.

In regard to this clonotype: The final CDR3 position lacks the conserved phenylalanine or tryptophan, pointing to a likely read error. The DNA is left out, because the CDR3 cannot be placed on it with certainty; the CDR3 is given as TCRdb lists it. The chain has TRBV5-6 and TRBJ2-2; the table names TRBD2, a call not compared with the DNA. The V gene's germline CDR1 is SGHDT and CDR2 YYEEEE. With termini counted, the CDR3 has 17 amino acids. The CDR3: CASSLITTSGGPGELLV.

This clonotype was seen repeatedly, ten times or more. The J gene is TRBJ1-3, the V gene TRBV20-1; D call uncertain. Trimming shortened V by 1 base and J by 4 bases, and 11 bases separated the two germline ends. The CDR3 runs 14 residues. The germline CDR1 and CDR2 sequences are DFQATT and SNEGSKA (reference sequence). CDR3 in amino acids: CSARASAVGNTIYF. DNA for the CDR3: TGCAGTGCTAGAGCGTCGGCAGTCGGAAACACCATATATTTT.

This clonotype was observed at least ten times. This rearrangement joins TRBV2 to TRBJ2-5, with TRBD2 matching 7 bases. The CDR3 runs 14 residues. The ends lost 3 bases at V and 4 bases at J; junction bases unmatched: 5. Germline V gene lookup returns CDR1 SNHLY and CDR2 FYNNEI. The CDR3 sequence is CASSDISGGETQYF. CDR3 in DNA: TGTGCCAGCAGTGATATATCGGGGGGAGAGACCCAGTACTTC.

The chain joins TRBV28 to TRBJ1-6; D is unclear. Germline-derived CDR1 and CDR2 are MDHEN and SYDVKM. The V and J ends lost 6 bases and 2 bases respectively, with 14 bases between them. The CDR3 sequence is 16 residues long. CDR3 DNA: TGTGCCAGCAGGCGTACATTTCGGACCTATAATTCACCCCTCCACTTT. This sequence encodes CASRRTFRTYNSPLHF.